Here is one T cell receptor beta chain with its context. The sample is drawn from a study of blood T cell repertoires in COVID-19. The method was immunoSEQ multiplex PCR; TCRdb's version includes in-frame clones alone and lacks a portion of them. The top ten clones hold 1% of a sample with about 310,000 clones, roughly 87% of them seen once. CDR3 size: 15 residues. Germline V CDR1 and CDR2: SGHTA, FQGNSA. Trimming shortened V by 5 bases and J by 13 bases, and 21 bases separated the two germline ends. Sample: peripheral blood. This receptor was taken from a man in his fifties with active or convalescent COVID-19. The chain links TRBV7-2 to TRBJ1-6, with D unresolved. CDR3: CASSPQRGPGGPLHF. The CDR3, as DNA: TGTGCCAGCAGCCCCCAACGCGGGCCAGGCGGTCCCCTCCACTTT.